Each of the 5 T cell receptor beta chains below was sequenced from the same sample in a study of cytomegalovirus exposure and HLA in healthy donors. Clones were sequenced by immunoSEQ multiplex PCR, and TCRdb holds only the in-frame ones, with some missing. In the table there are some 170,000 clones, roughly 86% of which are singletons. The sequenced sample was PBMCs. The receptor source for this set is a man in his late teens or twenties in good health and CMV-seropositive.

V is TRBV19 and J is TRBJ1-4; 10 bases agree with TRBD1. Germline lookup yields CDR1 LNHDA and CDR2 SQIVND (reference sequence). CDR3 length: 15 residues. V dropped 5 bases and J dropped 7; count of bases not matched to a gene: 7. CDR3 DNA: TGTGCCAGTAGTTTCCGGGACAGGGGTCGTGAAAAACTGTTTTTT. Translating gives CASSFRDRGREKLFF.

This CDR3 is CASRQGAGNEQFF. The CDR3, as DNA: TGTGCCAGCAGACAGGGGGCGGGGAATGAGCAGTTCTTC. The chain joins TRBV6-5 to TRBJ2-1; 9 nucleotides agree with TRBD1. CDR1 is MNHEY and CDR2 is SVGAGI in the germline V gene. The ends lost 6 bases at V and 7 bases at J; junction bases unmatched: 4. The CDR3 has 13 amino acids.

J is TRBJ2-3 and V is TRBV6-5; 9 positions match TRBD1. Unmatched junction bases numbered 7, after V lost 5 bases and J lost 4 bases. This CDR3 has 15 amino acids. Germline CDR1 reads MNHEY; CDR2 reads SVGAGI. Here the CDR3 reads CASSTPDRGADTQYF. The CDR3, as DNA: TGTGCCAGCAGTACCCCCGACAGGGGGGCAGATACGCAGTATTTT.

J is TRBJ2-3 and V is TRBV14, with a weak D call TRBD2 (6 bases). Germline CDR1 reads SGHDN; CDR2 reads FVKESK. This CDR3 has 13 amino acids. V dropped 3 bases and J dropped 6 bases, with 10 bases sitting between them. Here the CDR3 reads CASSQGSGDTQYF. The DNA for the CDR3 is TGTGCCAGCAGCCAGGGGAGCGGGGATACGCAGTATTTT.

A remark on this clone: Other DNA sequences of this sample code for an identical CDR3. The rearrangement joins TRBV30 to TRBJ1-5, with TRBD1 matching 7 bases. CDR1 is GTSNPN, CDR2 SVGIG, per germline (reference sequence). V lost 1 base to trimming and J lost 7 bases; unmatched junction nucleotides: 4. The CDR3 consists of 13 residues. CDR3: CAWSGQGGQPQHF. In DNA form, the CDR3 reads TGTGCCTGGAGTGGACAGGGTGGACAGCCCCAGCATTTT. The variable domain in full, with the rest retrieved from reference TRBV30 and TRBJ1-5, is SQTIHQWPATLVQPVGSPLSLECTVEGTSNPNLYWYRQAAGRGLQLLFYSVGIGQISSEVPQNLSASRPQDRQFILSSKKLLLSDSGFYLCAWSGQGGQPQHFGDGTRLSIL.